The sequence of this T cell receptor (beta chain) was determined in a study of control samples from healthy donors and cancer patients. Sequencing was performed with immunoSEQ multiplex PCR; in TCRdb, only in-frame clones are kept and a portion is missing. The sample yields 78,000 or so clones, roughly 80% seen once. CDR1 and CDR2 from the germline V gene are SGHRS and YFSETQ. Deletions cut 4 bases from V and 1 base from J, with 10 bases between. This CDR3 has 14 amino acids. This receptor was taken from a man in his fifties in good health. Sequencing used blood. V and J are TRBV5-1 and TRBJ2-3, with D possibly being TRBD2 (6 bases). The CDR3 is CASSQGGGTDTQYF. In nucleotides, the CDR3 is TGCGCCAGCAGCCAGGGCGGGGGCACAGATACGCAGTATTTT. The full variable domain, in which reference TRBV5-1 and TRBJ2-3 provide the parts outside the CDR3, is KAGVTQTPRYLIKTRGQQVTLSCSPISGHRSVSWYQQTPGQGLQFLFEYFSETQRNKGNFPGRFSGRQFSNSRSEMNVSTLELGDSALYLCASSQGGGTDTQYFGPGTRLTVL.